Sequencing of this T cell receptor beta chain was carried out in a study of control samples from healthy donors and cancer patients (dated by TCRdb to the early 2020s). According to the germline V gene (reference sequence), CDR1 reads SEHNR and CDR2 reads FQNEAQ. From cysteine to phenylalanine, the CDR3 is 14 amino acids long. Kept here is only the CDR3 DNA, which spans 42 bases and is read in frame from base 1. V ends up 5 bases short and J 5 bases short, with an unmatched junction base count of 7. Library generation was performed with the immunoSEQ multiplex PCR assay. This is the immuneACCESS table as TCRdb keeps it, with only in-frame sequences that have V and J called. A part of the clones is gone; compared with another copy, unresolved V genes explain less than half, and the rest is unexplained. This sample has some 34,000 clones in its table, and roughly 92% of those were observed once. Clones ranked in the top ten supply about 1.5% of the sample.

In regard to this clone: Its antigen is currently not known. No base quality information exists; no much larger clone differs at one position.

Input material: PBMCs. The chain was built from TRBV7-9 and TRBJ1-1, with 8 bases in between that match TRBD1. The receptor was derived from a man aged 40-49 years with colorectal cancer. The CDR3 loop reads CASSPDRERTEAFF. The DNA sequence is given as TGTGCCAGCAGCCCGGACAGGGAGAGAACTGAAGCTTTCTTT.